This is a list of T cell receptor beta chains from one sample in a study of human T cells and chemical hapten exposure. TCRdb called the RACE reads again in MiXCR, with one record for every CDR3 protein. The sample lists approximately 82,000 distinct CDR3 sequences, about 10% occurring once. This specimen was whole blood, taken in connection with sensitization to the hapten diphenylcyclopropenone (DPC). These receptors all stem from a woman aged 55-75 years with alopecia areata. Some clones in this sample may be carry-over from other donors' samples. The CDR3 runs from the conserved cysteine through the conserved F or W. D genes are given only for firm matches. For some rows the clone size is stated as once, few or many, or as a class when expanded; others skip it.

. | TRBJ1-2 | TRBV7-2 | . | TGTGCCAGCAGCTTAGCCACAGCATTCTCTAACTATGGCTACACCTTC | CASSLATAFSNYGYTF
TRBD1 | TRBJ2-2 | TRBV29-1 | . | TGCAGCGTTGATGGGACAGGGCGGACCGGGGAGCTGTTTTTT | CSVDGTGRTGELFF
TRBD2 | TRBJ2-1 | TRBV5-1 | . | TGCGCCAGCAGCCCCATAGCGGGGGGGCCGTCGAATGAGCAGTTCTTC | CASSPIAGGPSNEQFF
. | TRBJ2-2 | TRBV23-1 | few | TGCGCCAGCAGTCAATCCGAGGATAGGCGGAACACCGGGGAGCTGTTTTTT | CASSQSEDRRNTGELFF
. | TRBJ1-2 | TRBV10-3 | . | TGTGCCATCAGTGAGTCTCAGAACTATGGCTACACCTTC | CAISESQNYGYTF
. | TRBJ2-6 | TRBV18 | few | TGTGCCAGCTCACCGACGGAGCTGTCCGGGGCCAACGTCCTGACTTTC | CASSPTELSGANVLTF
. | TRBJ2-2 | TRBV12-3/TRBV12-4 | many | TGTGCCAGCAGCGGACTGAACACCGGGGAGCTGTTTTTT | CASSGLNTGELFF
. | TRBJ2-3 | TRBV5-4 | many | TGTGCCAGCAGCTCTCCCAGTGCGCAGTATTTT | CASSSPSAQYF
. | TRBJ2-2 | TRBV4-2 | few | TGTGCCAGCAGCCAAGATAGTAGGGGAAACACCGGGGAGCTGTTTTTT | CASSQDSRGNTGELFF
. | TRBJ2-7 | TRBV27 | . | TGTGCCAGCAGTTCCCCCGCATCTTCAGGCGAGCAGTACTTC | CASSSPASSGEQYF
TRBD2 | TRBJ2-3 | TRBV9 | many | TGTGCCAGCAGGGCCCCTAGCGGGGGCACAGATACGCAGTATTTT | CASRAPSGGTDTQYF
. | TRBJ2-5 | TRBV11-2 | few | TGTGCCAGCAGCCGAAGCCAAGAAGAGACCCAGTACTTC | CASSRSQEETQYF
. | TRBJ2-1 | TRBV3-1 | many | TGTGCCAGCAGCCAAGATTCTCCTAGCGTGAATGAGCAGTTCTTC | CASSQDSPSVNEQFF
TRBD1 | TRBJ2-1 | TRBV7-6 | many | TGTGCCAGCAGCTTAGCGGGACAGGGGTCCAATGAGCAGTTCTTC | CASSLAGQGSNEQFF
. | TRBJ2-2 | TRBV5-1 | few | TGCGCCAGCAGCTCGCGGACAGCGTCTGATGGGGAGCTGTTTTTT | CASSSRTASDGELFF
TRBD1 | TRBJ1-5 | TRBV18 | few | TGTGCCAGCTCACCGGGACAGGGATGGAATCAGCCCCAGCATTTT | CASSPGQGWNQPQHF
. | TRBJ1-1 | TRBV21-1 | many | TGTGCCAGCAGCAAAAACAGCGCCGTCTTGAACACTGAAGCTTTCTTT | CASSKNSAVLNTEAFF
. | TRBJ1-2 | TRBV4-1 | . | TGCGCCAGCAGCCAAGAGGCGACCCCCCTCTATGGCTACACCTTC | CASSQEATPLYGYTF
. | TRBJ2-7 | TRBV19 | many | TGTGCCAGTAGCCCTCCCCTAGGACAGATGGGGTACGAGCAGTACTTC | CASSPPLGQMGYEQYF
. | TRBJ1-2 | TRBV5-4 | many | TGTGCCAGCAGTGTAGGGGCGAGCTATGGCTACACCTTC | CASSVGASYGYTF
TRBD1 | TRBJ2-2 | TRBV4-1 | many | TGCGCCAGCAGCCAATTGGACAGGGGGCGGACCGGGGAGCTGTTTTTT | CASSQLDRGRTGELFF
. | TRBJ2-4 | TRBV5-4 | few | TGTGCCAGCAGCTTGGCATCGACCAACGCAAAAAACATTCAGTACTTC | CASSLASTNAKNIQYF
. | TRBJ1-1 | TRBV5-1 | many | TGCGCCAGCAGCTTTGGGGAAAACACTGAAGCTTTCTTT | CASSFGENTEAFF
. | TRBJ1-2 | TRBV27 | few | TGTGCCAGCAGTTTATACGCCCGGACAGCCTATGGCTACACCTTC | CASSLYARTAYGYTF
. | TRBJ2-7 | TRBV5-5 | . | TGTGCCAGCAGCTTGATCCCGGGGGCCTCCTACGAGCAGTACTTC | CASSLIPGASYEQYF
TRBD1 | TRBJ1-2 | TRBV7-9 | many | TGTGCCAGCAGCTCTACAGGGGGCGGTCTTGATGGCTACACCTTC | CASSSTGGGLDGYTF
. | TRBJ1-4 | TRBV5-6 | . | TGTGCCAGCAGCTTGTACAGTCCTGCAACTAATGAAAAACTGTTTTTT | CASSLYSPATNEKLFF
. | TRBJ1-5 | TRBV12-3/TRBV12-4 | many | TGTGCCAGCAGTCTCAGTTATAGCAATCAGCCCCAGCATTTT | CASSLSYSNQPQHF